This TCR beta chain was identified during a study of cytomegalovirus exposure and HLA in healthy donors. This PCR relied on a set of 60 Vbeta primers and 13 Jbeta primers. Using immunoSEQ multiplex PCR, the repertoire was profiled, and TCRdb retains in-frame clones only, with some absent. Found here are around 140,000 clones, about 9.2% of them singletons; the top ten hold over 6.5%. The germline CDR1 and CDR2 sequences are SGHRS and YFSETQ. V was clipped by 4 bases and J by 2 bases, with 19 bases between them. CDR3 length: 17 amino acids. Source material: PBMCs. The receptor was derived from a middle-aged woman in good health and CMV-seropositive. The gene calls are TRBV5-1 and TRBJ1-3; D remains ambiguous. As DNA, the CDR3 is TGCGCCAGCAGCCCTTTAGGAGGGAGTTCAGCTGGAAACACCATATATTTT. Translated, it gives CASSPLGGSSAGNTIYF.